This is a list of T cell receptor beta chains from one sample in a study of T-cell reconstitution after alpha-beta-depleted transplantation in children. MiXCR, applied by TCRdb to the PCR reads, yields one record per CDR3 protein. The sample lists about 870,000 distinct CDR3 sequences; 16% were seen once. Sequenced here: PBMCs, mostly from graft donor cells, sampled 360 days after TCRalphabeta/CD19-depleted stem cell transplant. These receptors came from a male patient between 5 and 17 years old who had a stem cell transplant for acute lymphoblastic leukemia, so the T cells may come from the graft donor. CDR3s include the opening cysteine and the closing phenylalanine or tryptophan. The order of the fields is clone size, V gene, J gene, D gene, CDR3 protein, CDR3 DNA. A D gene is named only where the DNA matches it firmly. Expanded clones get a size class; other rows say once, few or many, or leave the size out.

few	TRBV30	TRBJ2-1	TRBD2	CAWSELAGGKYNEQFF	TGTGCCTGGAGTGAACTAGCGGGAGGGAAATACAATGAGCAGTTCTTC
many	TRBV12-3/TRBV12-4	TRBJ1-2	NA	CASSLTGINYGYTF	TGTGCCAGCAGTTTAACGGGAATTAACTATGGCTACACCTTC
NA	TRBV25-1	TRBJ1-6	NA	CASQQLGGGNSPLHF	TGTGCCAGCCAACAACTTGGGGGAGGGAATTCACCCCTCCACTTT
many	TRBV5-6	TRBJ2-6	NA	CASSWASSGANVLTF	TGTGCCAGCAGTTGGGCCAGCTCTGGGGCCAACGTCCTGACTTTC
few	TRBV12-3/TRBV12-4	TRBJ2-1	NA	CASSGPDHLRGNEQFF	TGTGCCAGCAGTGGTCCCGATCACCTTCGGGGTAATGAGCAGTTCTTC
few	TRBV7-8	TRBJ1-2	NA	CASSLWHRGGDGYTF	TGTGCCAGCAGCTTATGGCATAGGGGTGGAGATGGCTACACCTTC
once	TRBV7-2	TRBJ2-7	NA	CASSFTGYYEQYF	TGTGCCAGCAGCTTCACAGGATACTACGAGCAGTACTTC
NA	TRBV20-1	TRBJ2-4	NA	CSARVRGAKNIQYF	TGCAGTGCTAGAGTTAGGGGGGCCAAAAACATTCAGTACTTC
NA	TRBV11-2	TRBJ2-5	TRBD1	CASSLEMTGQETQYF	TGTGCCAGCAGCTTAGAAATGACAGGGCAAGAGACCCAGTACTTC
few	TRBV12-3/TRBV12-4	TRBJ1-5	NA	CASRSAFSSNQPQHF	TGTGCCAGCAGATCCGCATTCTCTAGCAATCAGCCCCAGCATTTT
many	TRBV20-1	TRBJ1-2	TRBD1	CSARDPGTGKGYGYTF	TGCAGTGCTAGAGATCCCGGGACAGGGAAAGGCTATGGCTACACCTTC
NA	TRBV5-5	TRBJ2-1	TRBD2	CASSFTISGSQGNEQFF	TGTGCCAGCAGCTTTACTATTAGCGGGAGTCAAGGCAATGAGCAGTTCTTC
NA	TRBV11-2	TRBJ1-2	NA	CASSSEFLPNYGYTF	TGTGCCAGCAGCTCAGAATTCCTTCCTAACTATGGCTACACCTTC
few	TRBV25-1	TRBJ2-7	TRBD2	CASRPPGLGPEEEQYF	TGTGCCAGCCGGCCCCCGGGACTAGGGCCCGAGGAGGAGCAGTACTTC
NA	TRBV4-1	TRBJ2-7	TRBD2	CASSHIVQGGGRRRAYEQYF	TGCGCCAGCAGCCACATAGTACAGGGTGGCGGGAGGAGGCGTGCCTACGAGCAGTACTTC
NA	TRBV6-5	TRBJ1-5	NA	CASSYSGGGQPQHF	TGTGCCAGCAGTTACTCGGGGGGAGGTCAGCCCCAGCATTTT
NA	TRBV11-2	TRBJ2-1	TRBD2	CASSVPTSGRSPEDNEQFF	TGTGCCAGCAGCGTCCCCACTAGCGGGAGATCTCCTGAGGACAATGAGCAGTTCTTC
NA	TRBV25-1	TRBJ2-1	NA	CASGLGVSLNEQFF	TGTGCCAGCGGGCTTGGTGTTAGTCTTAATGAGCAGTTCTTC
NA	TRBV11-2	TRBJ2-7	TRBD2	CASSPTSGSPISEQYF	TGTGCCAGCAGCCCGACTAGCGGGAGCCCCATATCCGAGCAGTACTTC
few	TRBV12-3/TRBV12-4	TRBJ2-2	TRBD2	CASSPLAGANTGELFF	TGTGCCAGCAGTCCCCTAGCGGGGGCGAACACCGGGGAGCTGTTTTTT
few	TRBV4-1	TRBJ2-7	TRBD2	CASSQGLAGWYEQYF	TGCGCCAGCAGCCAAGGGCTAGCGGGATGGTATGAGCAGTACTTC
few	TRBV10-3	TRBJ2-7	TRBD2	CAISPVLAGVPYEQYF	TGTGCCATCAGCCCAGTCCTAGCGGGAGTCCCCTACGAGCAGTACTTC
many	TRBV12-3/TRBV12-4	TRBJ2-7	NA	CASSTAVWGSYEQYF	TGTGCCAGCAGCACGGCGGTTTGGGGTTCCTACGAGCAGTACTTC
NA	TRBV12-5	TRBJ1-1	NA	CASGLSTSRTEAFF	TGTGCTAGTGGTCTGTCTACCTCGAGAACTGAAGCTTTCTTT
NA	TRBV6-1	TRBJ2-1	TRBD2	CASSQRTSSMNEQFF	TGTGCCAGCAGTCAACGGACTAGCAGTATGAATGAGCAGTTCTTC
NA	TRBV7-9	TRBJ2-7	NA	CASRTGTVSYEQSF	TGTGCCAGCAGAACCGGGACGGTCTCCTACGAGCAGTCCTTC
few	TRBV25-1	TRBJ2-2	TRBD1	CASSDFGRGFRTGELFF	TGTGCCAGCAGTGATTTCGGCAGGGGGTTTCGTACCGGGGAGCTGTTTTTT
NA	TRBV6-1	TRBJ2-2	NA	CASSRREAITGELFF	TGTGCCAGCAGTCGGAGAGAGGCGATCACCGGGGAGCTGTTTTTT
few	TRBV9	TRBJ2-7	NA	CASSGSLTAYEQYF	TGTGCCAGCAGCGGAAGTCTAACAGCCTACGAGCAGTACTTC
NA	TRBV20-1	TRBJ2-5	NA	CSAMRRETQYF	TGCAGTGCTATGAGGAGAGAGACCCAGTACTTC
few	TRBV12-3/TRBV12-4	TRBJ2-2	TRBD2	CASSLQVAGANTGELFF	TGTGCCAGCAGTCTCCAAGTAGCGGGGGCGAACACCGGGGAGCTGTTTTTT
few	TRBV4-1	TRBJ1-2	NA	CASSQDLPGAGGYTF	TGCGCCAGCAGCCAAGATCTCCCAGGGGCGGGAGGCTACACCTTC
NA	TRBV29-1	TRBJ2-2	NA	CSVRLEGGELFF	TGCAGCGTCCGTCTCGAAGGCGGGGAGCTGTTTTTT
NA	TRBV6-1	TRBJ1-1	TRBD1	CASSTRQGGLNTEAFF	TGTGCCAGCAGTACCAGACAGGGCGGGTTGAACACTGAAGCTTTCTTT
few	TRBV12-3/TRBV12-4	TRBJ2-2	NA	CASSLTEPGELFF	TGTGCCAGCAGTTTAACGGAACCCGGGGAGCTGTTTTTT
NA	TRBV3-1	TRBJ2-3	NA	CASSQGEVTDTQYF	TGTGCCAGCAGCCAAGGAGAGGTCACAGATACGCAGTATTTT
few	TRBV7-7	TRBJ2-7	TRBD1	CASSAPDRPYEQYF	TGTGCCAGCAGCGCCCCGGACAGGCCCTACGAGCAGTACTTC
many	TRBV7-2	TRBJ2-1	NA	CASSPGQWVSYNEQFF	TGTGCCAGCAGTCCCGGACAGTGGGTCTCCTACAATGAGCAGTTCTTC
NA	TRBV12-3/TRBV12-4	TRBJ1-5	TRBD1	CASSPAGGPNSNQPQHF	TGTGCCAGCAGTCCTGCAGGGGGCCCGAATAGCAATCAGCCCCAGCATTTT
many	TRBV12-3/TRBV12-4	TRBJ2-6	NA	CASSFSLHSGANVLTF	TGTGCCAGCAGTTTTTCTCTACACTCTGGGGCCAACGTCCTGACTTTC
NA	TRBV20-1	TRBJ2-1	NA	CSARRDYNEQFF	TGCAGTGCTAGAAGGGACTACAATGAGCAGTTCTTC
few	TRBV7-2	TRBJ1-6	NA	CASSSGSPLSPLHF	TGTGCCAGCAGCTCAGGCTCCCCACTTTCACCCCTCCACTTT
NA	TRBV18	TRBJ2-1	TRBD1	CASSLGGTGDEQFF	TGTGCCAGCTCACTCGGGGGGACAGGGGATGAGCAGTTCTTC